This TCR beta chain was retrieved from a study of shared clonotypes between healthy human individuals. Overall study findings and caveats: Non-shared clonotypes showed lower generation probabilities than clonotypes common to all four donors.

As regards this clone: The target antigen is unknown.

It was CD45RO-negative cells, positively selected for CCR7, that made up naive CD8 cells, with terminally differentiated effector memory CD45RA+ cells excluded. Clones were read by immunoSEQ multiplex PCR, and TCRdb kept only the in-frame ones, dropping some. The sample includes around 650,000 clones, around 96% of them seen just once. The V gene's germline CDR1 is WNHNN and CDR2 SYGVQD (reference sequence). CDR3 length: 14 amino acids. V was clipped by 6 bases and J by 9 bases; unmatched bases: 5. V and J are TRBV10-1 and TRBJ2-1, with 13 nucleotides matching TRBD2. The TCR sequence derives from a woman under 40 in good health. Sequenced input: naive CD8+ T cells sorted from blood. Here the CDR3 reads CASSGLAGAGEQFF. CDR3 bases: TGCGCCAGCAGCGGACTAGCGGGAGCAGGTGAGCAGTTCTTC.